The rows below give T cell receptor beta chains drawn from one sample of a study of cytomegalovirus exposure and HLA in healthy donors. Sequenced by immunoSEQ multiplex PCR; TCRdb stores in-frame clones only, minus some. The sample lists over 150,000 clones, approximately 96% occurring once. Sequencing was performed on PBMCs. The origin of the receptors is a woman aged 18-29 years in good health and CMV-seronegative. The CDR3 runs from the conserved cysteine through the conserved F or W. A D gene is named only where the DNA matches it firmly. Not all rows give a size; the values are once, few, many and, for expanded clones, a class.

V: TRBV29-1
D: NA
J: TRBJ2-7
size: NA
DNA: TGCAGCGTTGCGACAGGAAGGTTAGACGAGCAGTACTTC
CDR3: CSVATGRLDEQYF

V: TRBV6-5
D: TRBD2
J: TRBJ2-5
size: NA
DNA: TGTGCCAGCAGTCTGACTAGCGGGGAACAAGAGACCCAGTACTTC
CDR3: CASSLTSGEQETQYF

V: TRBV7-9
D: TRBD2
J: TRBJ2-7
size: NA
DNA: TGTGCCAGCAGCCAACCTAACCCTAGCGGGGGGCGGTACGAGCAGTACTTC
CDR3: CASSQPNPSGGRYEQYF

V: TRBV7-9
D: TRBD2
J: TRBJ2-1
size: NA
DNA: TGTGCCAGCAGACCCAAACCGGGACTAGCGGGGGCTGCCTACAATGAGCAGTTCTTC
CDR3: CASRPKPGLAGAAYNEQFF

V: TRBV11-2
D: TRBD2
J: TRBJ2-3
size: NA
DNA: TGTGCCAGCAGCCTCAAGACTAGCTTGAGGGATACGCAGTATTTT
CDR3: CASSLKTSLRDTQYF

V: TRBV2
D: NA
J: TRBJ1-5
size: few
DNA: TGTGCCAGCAACGGACAGATGGGTCAGCCCCAGCATTTT
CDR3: CASNGQMGQPQHF

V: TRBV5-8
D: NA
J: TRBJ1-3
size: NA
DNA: TGTGCCAGCAGCTTGGTACAGGGTTCGGGAAACACCATATATTTT
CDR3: CASSLVQGSGNTIYF

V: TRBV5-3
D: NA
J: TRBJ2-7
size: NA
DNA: TGTGCCAGAAGCTTACGACAGGACAACTACGAGCAGTACTTC
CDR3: CARSLRQDNYEQYF

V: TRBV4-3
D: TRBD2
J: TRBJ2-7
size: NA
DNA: TGCGCCAGCAGCCAAGTCAATAGCGGGGTCTACGAGCAGTACTTC
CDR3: CASSQVNSGVYEQYF

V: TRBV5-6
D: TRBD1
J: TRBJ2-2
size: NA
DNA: TGTGCCAGCAGCTTTGGGACAGAGCCGATCGGGGAGCTGTTTTTT
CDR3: CASSFGTEPIGELFF

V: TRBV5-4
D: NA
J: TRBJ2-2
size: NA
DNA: TGTGCCAGCAGCTTGCGGGGCGGGGACACCGGGGAGCTGTTTTTT
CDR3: CASSLRGGDTGELFF

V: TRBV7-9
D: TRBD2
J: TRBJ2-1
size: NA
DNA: TGTGCCAGCAGCCCTCGGGAGGGCGCCTACAATGAGCAGTTCTTC
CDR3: CASSPREGAYNEQFF

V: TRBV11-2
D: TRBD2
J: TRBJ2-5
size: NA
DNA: TGTGCCAGCAGCTCCCGACTAGCGGGGGGGCAGGAGACCCAGTACTTC
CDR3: CASSSRLAGGQETQYF

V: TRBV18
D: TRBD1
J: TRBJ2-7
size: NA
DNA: TGTGCCAGCTCAGCGGACAGGGTAGGCTACGAGCAGTACTTC
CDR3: CASSADRVGYEQYF

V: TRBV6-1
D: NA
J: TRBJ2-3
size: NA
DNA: TGTGCCAGCAGCAGGTCCACAGATACGCAGTATTTT
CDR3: CASSRSTDTQYF

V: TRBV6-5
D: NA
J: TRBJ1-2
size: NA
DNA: TGTGCCAGCAGTTACTCGGCCGGGAACTATGGCTACACCTTC
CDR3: CASSYSAGNYGYTF

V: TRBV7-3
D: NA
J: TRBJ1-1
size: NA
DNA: TGTGCCAGCAGCTTAGAGAGAAACACTGAAGCTTTCTTT
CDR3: CASSLERNTEAFF

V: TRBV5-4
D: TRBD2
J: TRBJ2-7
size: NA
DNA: TGTGCCAGCAGCCCGATGGTAGCGGGGAGCTCCTACGAGCAGTACTTC
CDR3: CASSPMVAGSSYEQYF

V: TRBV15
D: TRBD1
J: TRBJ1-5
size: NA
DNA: TGTGCCACCAGCAGGGGACAGGTTAGCAATCAGCCCCAGCATTTT
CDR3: CATSRGQVSNQPQHF

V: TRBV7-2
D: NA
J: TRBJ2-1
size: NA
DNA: TGTGCCAGCAGCTCAAACAGGGACCTAGGGAATGAGCAGTTCTTC
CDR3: CASSSNRDLGNEQFF

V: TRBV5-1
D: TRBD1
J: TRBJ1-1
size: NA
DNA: TGCGCCAGCAGCTTGGGTGGGACAGGGGCGTCCAGGGGGGCTTTCTTT
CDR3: CASSLGGTGASRGAFF

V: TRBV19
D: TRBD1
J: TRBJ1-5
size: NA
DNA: TGTGCCAGTAAATTCACAGGGGGCGCAGCTCAGCCCCAGCATTTT
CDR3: CASKFTGGAAQPQHF

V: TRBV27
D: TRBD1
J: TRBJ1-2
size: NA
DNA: TGTGCCAGCAGTTACCAGGGGGCTTCTTACTATGGCTACACCTTC
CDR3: CASSYQGASYYGYTF

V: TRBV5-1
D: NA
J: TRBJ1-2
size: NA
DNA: TGCGCCAGCAGCTCTTTGGTGCAGGGTAATGGCTACACCTTC
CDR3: CASSSLVQGNGYTF

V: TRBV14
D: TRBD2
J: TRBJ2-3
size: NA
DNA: TGTGCCAGCAGCCAAGGCGGGAGCCAGGGACGCACAGATACGCAGTATTTT
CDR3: CASSQGGSQGRTDTQYF

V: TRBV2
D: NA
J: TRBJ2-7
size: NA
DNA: TGTGCCAGCATAAGGACAGCAGCCTCCTACGAGCAGTACTTC
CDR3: CASIRTAASYEQYF

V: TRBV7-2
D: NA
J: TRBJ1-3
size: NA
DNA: TGTGCCAGCAGCTTAGCGGAGTACCTCCTCTCTGGAAACACCATATATTTT
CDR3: CASSLAEYLLSGNTIYF

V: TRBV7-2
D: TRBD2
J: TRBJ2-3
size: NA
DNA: TGTGCCAGCAGCCGACGAGCTAGCGGGGGGTTCACAGATACGCAGTATTTT
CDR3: CASSRRASGGFTDTQYF

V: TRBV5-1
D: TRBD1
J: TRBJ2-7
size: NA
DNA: TGCGCCAGCAGCTTAAACCGGGACAGCTCCTACGAGCAGTACTTC
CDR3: CASSLNRDSSYEQYF

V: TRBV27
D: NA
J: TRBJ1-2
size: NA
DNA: TGTGCCAGCAGTCTAAACACGGACAGCGGTCTGGGCTACACCTTC
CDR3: CASSLNTDSGLGYTF

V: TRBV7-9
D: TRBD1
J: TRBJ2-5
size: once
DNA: TGTGCCAGCAGCTCCGTTACAGGGGGCGAAGAGACCCAGTACTTC
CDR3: CASSSVTGGEETQYF

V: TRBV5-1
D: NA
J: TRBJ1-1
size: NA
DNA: TGCGCCAGCAGCTTGGCCAAATCCTTAGTGACTGAAGCTTTCTTT
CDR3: CASSLAKSLVTEAFF

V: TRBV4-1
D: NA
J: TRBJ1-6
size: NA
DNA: TGCGCCAGCAGCCAATACCCGGGCGGGCATTCACCCCTCCACTTT
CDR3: CASSQYPGGHSPLHF

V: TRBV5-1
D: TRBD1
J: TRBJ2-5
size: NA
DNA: TGCGCCAGCAGCTTGGAATACGGACAGGGGTCCCAGTACTTC
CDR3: CASSLEYGQGSQYF

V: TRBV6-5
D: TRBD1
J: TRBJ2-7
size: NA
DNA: TGTGCCAGCAGTTATCGGGGGACAGGGGGCTACGAGCAGTACTTC
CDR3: CASSYRGTGGYEQYF

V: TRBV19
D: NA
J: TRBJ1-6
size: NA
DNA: TGTGCCAGTAGTATAGGGCGGGGGAGCCATTCACCCCTCCACTTT
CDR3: CASSIGRGSHSPLHF

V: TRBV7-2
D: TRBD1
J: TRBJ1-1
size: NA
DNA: TGTGCCAGCAGCTTCCTTGGGGGACAGACCAGTGAAGCTTTCTTT
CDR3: CASSFLGGQTSEAFF

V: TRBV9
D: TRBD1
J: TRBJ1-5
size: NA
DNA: TGTGCCAGCAGCGTGACAGGGGGCGGTGATCAGCCCCAGCATTTT
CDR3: CASSVTGGGDQPQHF

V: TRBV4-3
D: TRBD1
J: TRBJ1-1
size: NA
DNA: TGCGCCAGCAGCCAGAGAAGGGGGCTCACTGAAGCTTTCTTT
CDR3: CASSQRRGLTEAFF

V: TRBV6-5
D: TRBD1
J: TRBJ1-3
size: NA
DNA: TGTGCCAGCAGGGGGACAGGGCGCTCTGGAAACACCATATATTTT
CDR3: CASRGTGRSGNTIYF

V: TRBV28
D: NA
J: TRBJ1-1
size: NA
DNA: TGTGCCAGCAGTCCCCTCGACACTGAAGCTTTCTTT
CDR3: CASSPLDTEAFF

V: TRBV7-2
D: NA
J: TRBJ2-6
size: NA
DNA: TGTGCCAGCAGCTTAGTCGGTGGGGCCAACGTCCTGACTTTC
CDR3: CASSLVGGANVLTF

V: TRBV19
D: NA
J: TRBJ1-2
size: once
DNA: TGTGCCAGCATTCCGGGACACCTATGGGACTATGGCTACACCTTC
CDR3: CASIPGHLWDYGYTF

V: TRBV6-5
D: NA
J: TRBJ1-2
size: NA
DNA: TGTGCCAGCAGTTACCTCGCTAACTATGGCTACACCTTC
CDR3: CASSYLANYGYTF

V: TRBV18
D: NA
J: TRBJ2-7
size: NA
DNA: TGTGCCAGCTCACCCCAGGGGGGCGAGCAGTACTTC
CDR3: CASSPQGGEQYF

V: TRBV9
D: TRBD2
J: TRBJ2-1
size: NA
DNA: TGTGCCAGCAGCTCCTTGACTAGCGGGGGGAACAATGAGCAGTTCTTC
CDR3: CASSSLTSGGNNEQFF

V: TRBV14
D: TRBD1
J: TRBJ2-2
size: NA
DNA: TGTGCCAGCAGCCAAACAGGGGGGCTGAACACCGGGGAGCTGTTTTTT
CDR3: CASSQTGGLNTGELFF

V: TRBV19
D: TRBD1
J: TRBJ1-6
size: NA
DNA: TGTGCCAGTAGTATCCGACAGGGTCTAAGCTCACCCCTCCACTTT
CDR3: CASSIRQGLSSPLHF

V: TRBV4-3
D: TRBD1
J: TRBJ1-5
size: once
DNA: TGCGCCAGCAGCCAAGATCGGTCGACAGGGGTCAATCAGCCCCAGCATTTT
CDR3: CASSQDRSTGVNQPQHF

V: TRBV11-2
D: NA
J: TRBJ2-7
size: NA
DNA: TGTGCCAGCAGCTTACCCCAACTCTACGAGCAGTACTTC
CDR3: CASSLPQLYEQYF

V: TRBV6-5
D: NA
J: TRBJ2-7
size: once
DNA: TGTGCCAGCAGTAAAAACAGGGAAACCTACGAGCAGTACTTC
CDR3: CASSKNRETYEQYF

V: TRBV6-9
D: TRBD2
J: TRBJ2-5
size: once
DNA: TGTGCCACCACCCCGGGGGGGCGACAAGAGACCCAGTACTTC
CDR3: CATTPGGRQETQYF